These 10 T cell receptor beta chains originate from one sample sequenced in a study of T-cell memory formation after mild COVID-19. TCRdb ran MiXCR on the 5' RACE reads and lists one entry per CDR3 protein. The sample comprises just under 150,000 distinct CDR3 sequences, about 19% of which are singletons, and about 2.1% rests with the top ten. Sequenced: PBMCs or a T cell subset sorted from them (not recorded which). The receptors were gathered from an adult woman who had mild COVID-19 (a few samples of this study predate the infection). Cell type and time point are not known.

About this clonotype itself: The germline gene is not matched at one end of the junction; a read error may be the cause. The V and J genes are TRBV11-1 and TRBJ2-7; 9 bases map to TRBD1. Germline loops: CDR1 SGHAT, CDR2 FQDESV (reference sequence). This CDR3 has 14 amino acids. CDR3 nucleotides: TGTGCCAGCAGCTTTGGCGGGACAGGGTCCGTCTTTCACTTC. It is translated as CASSFGGTGSVFHF.

This chain connects TRBV5-1 to TRBJ2-5; 8 bases match TRBD1. Per the germline V gene, CDR1 is SGHRS and CDR2 is YFSETQ. The CDR3 sequence is 14 residues long. The V segment lost 3 bases and the J segment 1 base; nucleotides outside the gene matches: 2. The CDR3, as DNA: TGCGCCAGCAGCTCCGGGACAGGCCAAGAGACCCAGTACTTC. It specifies CASSSGTGQETQYF.

The CDR3: CASSLQDRGFGAFF. For the CDR3, the DNA is TGTGCCAGCAGTTTACAGGACAGGGGTTTTGGGGCTTTCTTT. The rearrangement links TRBV12-3 or TRBV12-4 to TRBJ1-1, with 9 bases lining up with TRBD1. This CDR3 spans 14 amino acids. Trimming cost V 2 bases and J 11 bases; bases outside gene matches: 9.

V is TRBV5-5 and J is TRBJ2-5, with 10 bases identical to TRBD1. This CDR3 is 15 amino acids long. Trimming took 3 bases from V and 5 from J; bases not matched to a gene: 7. The germline V gene encodes CDR1 SGHKS and CDR2 YYEKEE (reference sequence). The CDR3 nucleotides read TGTGCCAGCAGCTCCCGACAGGGGGCTTGGGAGACCCAGTACTTC. This sequence encodes CASSSRQGAWETQYF. The full variable domain, in which reference TRBV5-5 and TRBJ2-5 provide the parts outside the CDR3, is DAGVTQSPTHLIKTRGQQVTLRCSPISGHKSVSWYQQVLGQGPQFIFQYYEKEERGRGNFPDRFSARQFPNYSSELNVNALLLGDSALYLCASSSRQGAWETQYFGPGTRLLVL.

CDR3 residues: CSARKRGGRSTDTQYF. The DNA of the CDR3 is TGCAGTGCTAGAAAGCGCGGAGGCCGTAGCACAGATACGCAGTATTTT. V usage is TRBV20-1 and J usage is TRBJ2-3, with D perhaps matching TRBD2 (5 bases). The CDR3 totals 16 residues. From germline, CDR1 is DFQATT and CDR2 SNEGSKA (reference sequence). Deletions cut 2 bases from V and 0 bases from J, with 15 bases between.

Ten or more counts support this clonotype. The chain uses TRBV7-9 and TRBJ1-4; D remains ambiguous. V dropped 1 base and J dropped 8 bases, with 8 bases sitting between them. Germline-derived CDR1 and CDR2 are SEHNR and FQNEAQ (reference sequence). The CDR3 runs to 13 residues. The CDR3, as DNA: TGTGCCAGCAGCTTAGAAGGCGGCGAAAAACTGTTTTTT. It encodes CASSLEGGEKLFF.

This clonotype was seen more than once but under ten times. This chain joins TRBV12-3 or TRBV12-4 and TRBJ2-5, with TRBD2 identical over 8 bases. J was trimmed by 7 bases and V by 5 bases; bases with no gene match: 9. The CDR3 spans 14 residues. The CDR3 DNA reads TGTGCCAGCAGTCCGTGGCGGGGGGCTCGGACCCAGTACTTC. This encodes CASSPWRGARTQYF.

In its sample, this clonotype was seen many times. The chain is built from TRBV7-9 and TRBJ2-7, with D unresolved. Germline lookup yields CDR1 SEHNR and CDR2 FQNEAQ (reference sequence). The CDR3 is 14 amino acids. V was trimmed by 0 bases and J by 0 bases, leaving 6 bases between them. CDR3 bases: TGTGCCAGCAGCTTAGCGGGGTTCTCCTACGAGCAGTACTTC. This translates into CASSLAGFSYEQYF.

V and J are TRBV6-5 and TRBJ2-3, with no clear D. Germline-derived CDR1 and CDR2 are MNHEY and SVGAGI. There are 11 residues in the CDR3. V was shortened by 4 bases and J by 10 bases, with 9 bases between the two germline ends. The CDR3 here is CASSSLRAQYF. CDR3 nucleotides: TGTGCCAGCAGTTCCCTAAGGGCGCAGTATTTT.

In its sample, this clonotype was seen once. The chain has TRBV7-9 and TRBJ1-1; maybe TRBD1 (5 bases). CDR1 is SEHNR and CDR2 is FQNEAQ in the germline V gene (reference sequence). With 5 bases removed from V and 5 bases from J, the gap between germline ends came to 9 bases. This CDR3 comprises 12 residues. In DNA, the CDR3 is TGTGCCAGCAGCCCCGGACAAACTGAAGCTTTCTTT. Translating gives CASSPGQTEAFF.